The rows below give T cell receptor beta chains drawn from one sample of a study of cytomegalovirus exposure and HLA in healthy donors. Some clones are missing from TCRdb's copy, which holds only in-frame ones; the method was immunoSEQ multiplex PCR. This table has a few hundred thousand clones, around nine tenths appearing once. Material: PBMCs. The origin of the receptors is a woman aged 18 to 35 in good health and CMV-seronegative. Both conserved end residues are part of each CDR3. D genes are given only for firm matches. Clone size, where shown, is once, few, many, or a class for clones that have expanded.

j_call clone_size d_call v_call cdr3_nt cdr3_aa
TRBJ2-7 . TRBD1 TRBV4-1 TGCGCCAGCAGCCCACGGGACAGGGGTTCCTACGAGCAGTACTTC CASSPRDRGSYEQYF
TRBJ2-5 . TRBD1 TRBV25-1 TGTGCCAGCAGCGGGCAGGGGGCAGGAGAGACCCAGTACTTC CASSGQGAGETQYF
TRBJ2-1 . . TRBV7-3 TGTGCCAGCAGCTTGACAGGCCCCTACAATGAGCAGTTCTTC CASSLTGPYNEQFF
TRBJ2-1 . . TRBV7-8 TGTGCCAGCAGCTTAGCGCCTAGCTCCTACAATGAGCAGTTCTTC CASSLAPSSYNEQFF
TRBJ2-5 once TRBD2 TRBV5-4 TGTGCCAGCAGCAGGATGGCGGGGGGGCTTGAGACCCAGTACTTC CASSRMAGGLETQYF
TRBJ1-2 . . TRBV30 TGTGCCTGGAGTGACAGGGAAAATCCCTATGGCTACACCTTC CAWSDRENPYGYTF
TRBJ1-6 . . TRBV19 TGTGCCAGTAGTGGGGGGGACTCCTATAATTCACCCCTCCACTTT CASSGGDSYNSPLHF
TRBJ2-4 once . TRBV29-1 TGCAGCGTTGAAGACCGGAGCAGGGGGGCTAATAACATTCAGTACTTC CSVEDRSRGANNIQYF
TRBJ2-3 . . TRBV16 TGTGCCAGCAGTCGAACAGGGAGCACAGATACGCAGTATTTT CASSRTGSTDTQYF
TRBJ1-1 . . TRBV19 TGTGCCAGTAGTATTGGGGGGGCCGATGAAGCTTTCTTT CASSIGGADEAFF
TRBJ1-2 . . TRBV5-1 TGCGCCAGCAGGCTCCTAACAGGGATGTTCGACTATGGCTACACCTTC CASRLLTGMFDYGYTF
TRBJ1-1 . . TRBV6-5 TGTGCCAGCAGTTTCAGACAGGAAACTTTCTTT CASSFRQETFF
TRBJ2-7 . TRBD1 TRBV2 TGTGCCAGCAGCTCGGGACAGGGGGAAGGCGAGCAGTACTTC CASSSGQGEGEQYF
TRBJ1-2 . . TRBV2 TGTGCCAGCAGTGAAGCGCTTCGGGGACATAACTATGGCTACACCTTC CASSEALRGHNYGYTF
TRBJ2-7 . . TRBV21-1 TGTGCCAGCAGCCCCCTTGGACAGGGGGCCAAGGTTGGCGAGCAGTACTTC CASSPLGQGAKVGEQYF
TRBJ2-2 . . TRBV7-8 TGTGCCAGCAGCTTATCCGCCGGGGAGCTGTTTTTT CASSLSAGELFF
TRBJ2-5 once TRBD1 TRBV4-1 TGCGCCAGCAGCCAACGGGGACAGGGGGCTGAGACCCAGTACTTC CASSQRGQGAETQYF
TRBJ1-2 . . TRBV2 TGTGCCAGCAGTGAAATGACAGGCTATGGCTACACCTTC CASSEMTGYGYTF
TRBJ1-2 . . TRBV9 TGTGCCAGCAGCGTAGGACAGCCAGAGCCCCGCTACACCTTC CASSVGQPEPRYTF
TRBJ1-2 . TRBD1 TRBV9 TGTGCCAGCAGCGCCGGGGACAGGGCCCATGGCTACACCTTC CASSAGDRAHGYTF
TRBJ1-5 . TRBD1 TRBV6-5 TGTGCCAGCAGCTCCAGGACAGGGAGCAATCAGCCCCAGCATTTT CASSSRTGSNQPQHF
TRBJ1-3 . . TRBV7-9 TGTGCCAGCAGCCTACTCAGGGTCCTCTCTGGAAACACCATATATTTT CASSLLRVLSGNTIYF
TRBJ1-2 . . TRBV30 TGTGCCTGGAGTGTAATGGACACCCTAGATGGCTACACCTTC CAWSVMDTLDGYTF
TRBJ2-3 . . TRBV9 TGTGCCAGCAGCGTAGTATGGGGGGATAGCACAGATACGCAGTATTTT CASSVVWGDSTDTQYF
TRBJ2-3 . TRBD2 TRBV19 TGTGCCAGTAGTATAGGAGCGGGGGCGGCAGATACGCAGTATTTT CASSIGAGAADTQYF
TRBJ2-5 . . TRBV2 TGTGCCAGCAGTGCCGTAGAGACCCAGTACTTC CASSAVETQYF
TRBJ2-1 . TRBD1 TRBV13 TGTGCCAGCAGCTCCGGGACAGGGAATCGAAATGAGCAGTTCTTC CASSSGTGNRNEQFF
TRBJ2-7 . TRBD1 TRBV5-5 TGTGCCAGCAGCCCAGGACAGGGAGACTACGAGCAGTACTTC CASSPGQGDYEQYF
TRBJ2-2 . . TRBV4-1 TGCGCCAGCAGCCAAGAGAGGGCAGGGGACACCGGGGAGCTGTTTTTT CASSQERAGDTGELFF
TRBJ2-5 . . TRBV6-4 TGTGCCAGCAGTAGGACTGCCGAACCAGGAGAGACCCAGTACTTC CASSRTAEPGETQYF
TRBJ2-5 . . TRBV9 TGTGCCAGCAGCGTATCGGGCGGAGGAGGGGAGACCCAGTACTTC CASSVSGGGGETQYF
TRBJ1-1 . TRBD1 TRBV4-1 TGCGCCAGCAGCCTTCGCCAGGGGGAGAACACTGAAGCTTTCTTT CASSLRQGENTEAFF
TRBJ2-7 . . TRBV6-1 TGTGCCAGCTTTGAGGGCTACGAGCAGTACTTC CASFEGYEQYF
TRBJ1-4 few TRBD1 TRBV6-5 TGTGCCAGCAGTTTCCAGGGGGCGGATGATGAAAAACTGTTTTTT CASSFQGADDEKLFF
TRBJ1-6 . . TRBV5-1 TGCGCCAGCAGCTTGGGGGGCCCCCCTAATTCACCCCTCCACTTT CASSLGGPPNSPLHF
TRBJ1-1 . . TRBV6-6 TGTGCCAGCAGTTACGGGACAAAAGCTTTCTTT CASSYGTKAFF
TRBJ1-1 . TRBD1 TRBV2 TGTGCCAGCAGTGTTGTTCGCCAGGGGGCTGGCACTGAAGCTTTCTTT CASSVVRQGAGTEAFF
TRBJ1-1 . . TRBV23-1 TGCGCCAGCATCTGGCCCAGGGACACTGAAGCTTTCTTT CASIWPRDTEAFF
TRBJ2-7 . . TRBV18 TGTGCCAGCTCACCACCGGGCCCAGGCCCCTACGAGCAGTACTTC CASSPPGPGPYEQYF
TRBJ2-1 . TRBD2 TRBV5-4 TGTGCCAGCAGGGATAGCGGGGGGGCCGCGTACAATGAGCAGTTCTTC CASRDSGGAAYNEQFF
TRBJ2-7 few TRBD1 TRBV7-9 TGTGCCAGCAGCTCACGGACAGGGGGCTACGAGCAGTACTTC CASSSRTGGYEQYF
TRBJ1-4 . . TRBV7-7 TGTGCTAGCTCACCGGGGGGGGGTGAAAAACTGTTTTTT CASSPGGGEKLFF
TRBJ2-7 once TRBD1 TRBV18 TGTGCCAGCTCAGGGACAGGGATATACGAGCAGTACTTC CASSGTGIYEQYF
TRBJ2-1 . TRBD2 TRBV10-3 TGTGCCATCAGTGAGACTAGCGGGGGGACCTACAATGAGCAGTTCTTC CAISETSGGTYNEQFF
TRBJ1-5 . TRBD1 TRBV19 TGTGCCAGTAGTATGGGACAGGGTTCGCGTCAGCCCCAGCATTTT CASSMGQGSRQPQHF
TRBJ1-5 . TRBD1 TRBV7-8 TGTGCCAGCACCTTAACAGAGGACAGGGGGAGGAATCAGCCCCAGCATTTT CASTLTEDRGRNQPQHF
TRBJ2-5 . . TRBV5-4 TGTGCCAGCAGCTTGGGGCAGGGGGGTCAAGAGACCCAGTACTTC CASSLGQGGQETQYF
TRBJ2-2 once TRBD1 TRBV25-1 TGTGCCAGCAGTGACAAGGGTGGATGGACAGGATGGACCGGGGAGCTGTTTTTT CASSDKGGWTGWTGELFF
TRBJ2-3 . . TRBV21-1 TGTGCCAGCAGCAAACTTCCTAGCGGCACAGATACGCAGTATTTT CASSKLPSGTDTQYF
TRBJ2-1 . TRBD2 TRBV7-2 TGTGCCAGCAGCCCTAGCGGGGGGGCACTCGATGAGCAGTTCTTC CASSPSGGALDEQFF
TRBJ2-1 . . TRBV14 TGTGCCAGCAGCCAAGATCCCAGGGGGGTTTACAATGAGCAGTTCTTC CASSQDPRGVYNEQFF
TRBJ1-2 . . TRBV6-1 TGTGCCAGCAGTGCCGCGCAGGGTTACTATGGCTACACCTTC CASSAAQGYYGYTF
TRBJ2-5 . . TRBV7-2 TGTGCCAGCAGCTCTCAAGGGACACTCCAACGGGAGACCCAGTACTTC CASSSQGTLQRETQYF
TRBJ1-6 . . TRBV27 TGTGCCAGCAGTTTGCAGCGAATGAATCATTCACCCCTCCACTTT CASSLQRMNHSPLHF
TRBJ2-2 . TRBD1 TRBV10-3 TGTGCCATCAGTGTACAGGGGGAGCTCACCGGGGAGCTGTTTTTT CAISVQGELTGELFF
TRBJ2-5 . . TRBV9 TGTGCCAGCAGCGTAGAACGGGGATGGGGAGAGACCCAGTACTTC CASSVERGWGETQYF
TRBJ2-1 . TRBD2 TRBV19 TGTGCCAGTAGTATACGCTCGCGGGGGGGCGATGAGCAGTTCTTC CASSIRSRGGDEQFF
TRBJ2-7 . . TRBV29-1 TGCAGCGTTGTAGGTTGGAGCTACGAGCAGTACTTC CSVVGWSYEQYF
TRBJ2-7 . TRBD1 TRBV7-8 TGTGCCAGCAGCCCCTTGACAGGGAACGAGCAGTACTTC CASSPLTGNEQYF